A selection of T cell receptor beta chains follows, all from one sample in a study of shared clonotypes between healthy human individuals. Only in-frame clones appear in the TCRdb table, and some are missing; sequencing was by immunoSEQ multiplex PCR. Found here are roughly 400,000 clones, just over 95% of them singletons; the top ten hold around 0.32%. Sequenced: memory CD8+ T cells sorted from blood. The receptors stem from a man younger than 40 in good health. The CDR3 runs from the conserved cysteine through the conserved F or W. The D gene is left open where the match is weak. The size of a clone is reported for some rows only, either as once, few or many, or as a class for expanded clones.

DNA: TGCGCCAGCAGCTTGACTAGATCAACCTACGAGCAGTACTTC
CDR3: CASSLTRSTYEQYF
size: NA
D: NA
J: TRBJ2-7
V: TRBV5-1

DNA: TGCGCCAGCAGCCCGGGACAGGGGATCCCAACTAATGAAAAACTGTTTTTT
CDR3: CASSPGQGIPTNEKLFF
size: NA
D: TRBD1
J: TRBJ1-4
V: TRBV4-1

DNA: TGTGCCAGTAGTGAGGGACAGGCTTATCAGCCCCAGCATTTT
CDR3: CASSEGQAYQPQHF
size: NA
D: TRBD1
J: TRBJ1-5
V: TRBV19

DNA: TGTGCCTGGAGTTCCGGCGGGGGGCGCACAGATACGCAGTATTTT
CDR3: CAWSSGGGRTDTQYF
size: NA
D: TRBD2
J: TRBJ2-3
V: TRBV30

DNA: TGTGCCAGCAGCCCCCTGACTAGTTCCCATGAGCAGTTCTTC
CDR3: CASSPLTSSHEQFF
size: once
D: NA
J: TRBJ2-1
V: TRBV5-6

DNA: TGTGCCAGTAGGAGCAGGGTAGGAGAGACCCAGTACTTC
CDR3: CASRSRVGETQYF
size: NA
D: NA
J: TRBJ2-5
V: TRBV19

DNA: TGTGCCAGCACCGAGGCTCTAGCCAAAAACATTCAGTACTTC
CDR3: CASTEALAKNIQYF
size: NA
D: NA
J: TRBJ2-4
V: TRBV6-6

DNA: TGTGCCAGCAGTCCATGGACAGGGGGCAATCAGCCCCAGCATTTT
CDR3: CASSPWTGGNQPQHF
size: NA
D: TRBD1
J: TRBJ1-5
V: TRBV28

DNA: TGTGCCAGCAGCCGACTGACTAGCGGGAGTGAGCAGTTCTTC
CDR3: CASSRLTSGSEQFF
size: NA
D: TRBD2
J: TRBJ2-1
V: TRBV7-2

DNA: TGCAGCGTTCAGTGGGGGCCCTCCTACGAGCAGTACTTC
CDR3: CSVQWGPSYEQYF
size: NA
D: NA
J: TRBJ2-7
V: TRBV29-1

DNA: TGTGCCAGCAGCTTAGTGGGGGGGCCCTATCAGCCCCAGCATTTT
CDR3: CASSLVGGPYQPQHF
size: NA
D: NA
J: TRBJ1-5
V: TRBV7-8

DNA: TGTGCCAGCAGCCCTTGGACTAGCGGGAGGACCGCCAATGAGCAGTTCTTC
CDR3: CASSPWTSGRTANEQFF
size: NA
D: TRBD2
J: TRBJ2-1
V: TRBV11-1

DNA: TGTGCCAGCAGTTACGAGGGGGGACCTTACAATGAGCAGTTCTTC
CDR3: CASSYEGGPYNEQFF
size: NA
D: NA
J: TRBJ2-1
V: TRBV6-5

DNA: TGTGCCAGCAGTTATGCCGGGAGGGCCGTTTCAGATACGCAGTATTTT
CDR3: CASSYAGRAVSDTQYF
size: NA
D: TRBD2
J: TRBJ2-3
V: TRBV6-6

DNA: TGTGCAAGTCGCTTAGCAGGGTTCCTCTACGAGCAGTACTTC
CDR3: CASRLAGFLYEQYF
size: once
D: NA
J: TRBJ2-7
V: TRBV12-2

DNA: TGTGCCAGCAGCTGGGGGGGCTACACCTTC
CDR3: CASSWGGYTF
size: NA
D: NA
J: TRBJ1-2
V: TRBV7-9

DNA: TGTGCCATCAGTGAGGGGGCCGAGCAGTACTTC
CDR3: CAISEGAEQYF
size: NA
D: NA
J: TRBJ2-7
V: TRBV10-3

DNA: TGCGCCAGCAGCCAACCTAGCACAGATACGCAGTATTTT
CDR3: CASSQPSTDTQYF
size: NA
D: NA
J: TRBJ2-3
V: TRBV4-1

DNA: TGTGCCAGCAGCCAAGATTTGCGGGGTCCCCGGACAGTTTACAATGAGCAGTTCTTC
CDR3: CASSQDLRGPRTVYNEQFF
size: NA
D: NA
J: TRBJ2-1
V: TRBV4-2

DNA: TGTGCCAGCCGATTACACGGTTCCTACGAGCAGTACTTC
CDR3: CASRLHGSYEQYF
size: few
D: NA
J: TRBJ2-7
V: TRBV27

DNA: TGCGCCAGCAAAAGGGGACAGGGATTGAACACTGAAGCTTTCTTT
CDR3: CASKRGQGLNTEAFF
size: NA
D: TRBD1
J: TRBJ1-1
V: TRBV10-2

DNA: TGCGCCAGCAGCTTGGATCATGGTCGATCCACTCGGGACACTGAAGCTTTCTTT
CDR3: CASSLDHGRSTRDTEAFF
size: NA
D: NA
J: TRBJ1-1
V: TRBV5-1

DNA: TGTGCCAGCAGCTTAGCGGGAGAGACCGGGGAGCTGTTTTTT
CDR3: CASSLAGETGELFF
size: NA
D: TRBD2
J: TRBJ2-2
V: TRBV9

DNA: TGTGCCAGCTCACCAGGGACAGGGGGCATTCAGCCCCAGCATTTT
CDR3: CASSPGTGGIQPQHF
size: once
D: TRBD1
J: TRBJ1-5
V: TRBV18

DNA: TGTGCCAGCAGCTTAGGGGTTAGCGGTTACGAGCAGTACTTC
CDR3: CASSLGVSGYEQYF
size: NA
D: NA
J: TRBJ2-7
V: TRBV11-2

DNA: TGTGCCAGCAGTGTTGGCCCGGAACAGGTCCTGTTTTTT
CDR3: CASSVGPEQVLFF
size: NA
D: NA
J: TRBJ1-4
V: TRBV2

DNA: TGTGCCAGCAGCTCCGCAGGGACGCCCCAGCATTTT
CDR3: CASSSAGTPQHF
size: NA
D: NA
J: TRBJ1-5
V: TRBV28